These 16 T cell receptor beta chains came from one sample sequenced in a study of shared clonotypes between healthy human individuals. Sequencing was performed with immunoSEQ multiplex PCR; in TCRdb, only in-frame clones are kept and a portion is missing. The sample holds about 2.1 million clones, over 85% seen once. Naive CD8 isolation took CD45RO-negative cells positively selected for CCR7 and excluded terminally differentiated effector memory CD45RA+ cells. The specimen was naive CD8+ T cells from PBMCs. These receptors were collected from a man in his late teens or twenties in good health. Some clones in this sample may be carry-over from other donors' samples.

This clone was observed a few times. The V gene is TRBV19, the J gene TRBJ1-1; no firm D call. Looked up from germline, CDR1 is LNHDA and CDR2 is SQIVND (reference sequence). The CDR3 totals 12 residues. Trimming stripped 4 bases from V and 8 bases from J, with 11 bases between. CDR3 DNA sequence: TGTGCCAGTAGTACTCCATCTGGGGAAGCTTTCTTT. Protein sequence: CASSTPSGEAFF.

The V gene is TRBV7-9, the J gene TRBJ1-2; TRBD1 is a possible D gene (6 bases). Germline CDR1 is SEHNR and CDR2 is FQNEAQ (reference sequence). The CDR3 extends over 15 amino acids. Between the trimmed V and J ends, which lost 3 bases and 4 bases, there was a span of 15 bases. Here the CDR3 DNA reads TGTGCCAGCAGCTTGACAGGAGCAAGCGTCTATGGCTACACCTTC. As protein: CASSLTGASVYGYTF. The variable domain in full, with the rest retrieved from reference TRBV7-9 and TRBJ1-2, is DTGVSQNPRHKITKRGQNVTFRCDPISEHNRLYWYRQTLGQGPEFLTYFQNEAQLEKSRLLSDRFSAERPKGSFSTLEIQRTEQGDSAMYLCASSLTGASVYGYTFGSGTRLTVV.

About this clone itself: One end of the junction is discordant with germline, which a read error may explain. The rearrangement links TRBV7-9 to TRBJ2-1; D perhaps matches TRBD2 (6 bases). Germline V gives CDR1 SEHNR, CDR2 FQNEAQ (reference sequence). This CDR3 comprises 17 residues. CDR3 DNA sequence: TGTGCCAGCACCTTACCCAGTGGGGAGGTACGACCCAATGAGCAGTTCTTC. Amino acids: CASTLPSGEVRPNEQFF.

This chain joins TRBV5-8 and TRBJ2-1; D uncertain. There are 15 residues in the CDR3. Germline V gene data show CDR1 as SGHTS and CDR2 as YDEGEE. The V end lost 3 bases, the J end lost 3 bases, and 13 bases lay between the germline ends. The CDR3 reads CASSSEITIYNEQFF. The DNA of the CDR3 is TGTGCCAGCAGCTCAGAGATTACGATCTACAATGAGCAGTTCTTC. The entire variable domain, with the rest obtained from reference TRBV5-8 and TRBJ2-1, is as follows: EAGVTQSPTHLIKTRGQQATLRCSPISGHTSVYWYQQALGLGLQFLLWYDEGEERNRGNFPPRFSGRQFPNYSSELNVNALELEDSALYLCASSSEITIYNEQFFGPGTRLTVL.

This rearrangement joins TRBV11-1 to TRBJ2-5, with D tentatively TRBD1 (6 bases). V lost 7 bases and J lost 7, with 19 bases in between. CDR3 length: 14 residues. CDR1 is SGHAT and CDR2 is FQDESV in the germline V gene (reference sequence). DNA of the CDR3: TGTGCCAGCAAAGCCTGGGACAACCCCGGGACCCAGTACTTC. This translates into CASKAWDNPGTQYF.

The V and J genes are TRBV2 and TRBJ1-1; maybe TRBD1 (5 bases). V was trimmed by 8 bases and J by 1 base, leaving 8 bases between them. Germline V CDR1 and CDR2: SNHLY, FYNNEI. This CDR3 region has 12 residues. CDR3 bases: TGTGCCAGCGAGAGGGGGAACACTGAAGCTTTCTTT. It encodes CASERGNTEAFF.

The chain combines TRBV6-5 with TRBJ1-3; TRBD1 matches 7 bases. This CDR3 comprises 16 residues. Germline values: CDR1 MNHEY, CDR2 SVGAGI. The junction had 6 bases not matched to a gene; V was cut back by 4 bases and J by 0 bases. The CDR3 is CASSSRGFLSGNTIYF. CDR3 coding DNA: TGTGCCAGCAGTTCCAGGGGGTTCCTCTCTGGAAACACCATATATTTT.

The CDR3 region is CAVEARDRDTGELFF. The CDR3, as DNA: TGTGCCGTCGAAGCCCGGGACAGAGACACCGGGGAGCTGTTTTTT. The rearrangement uses TRBV15 and TRBJ2-2; 7 bases agree with TRBD1. Germline loops: CDR1 LNHNV, CDR2 YYDKDF (reference sequence). CDR3 length: 15 residues. The junction had 12 bases not matched to a gene; V was cut back by 11 bases and J by 3 bases.

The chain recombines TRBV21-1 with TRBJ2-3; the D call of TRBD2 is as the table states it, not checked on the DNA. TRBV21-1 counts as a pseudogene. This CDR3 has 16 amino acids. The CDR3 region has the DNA TGTGCCAGCTCTATTTCGGCGGGAGGGAGCACAGATACGCAGTATTTT. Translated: CASSISAGGSTDTQYF.

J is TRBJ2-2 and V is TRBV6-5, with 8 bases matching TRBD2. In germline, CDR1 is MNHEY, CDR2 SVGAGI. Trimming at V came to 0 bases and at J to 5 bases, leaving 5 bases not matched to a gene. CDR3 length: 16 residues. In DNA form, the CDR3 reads TGTGCCAGCAGTTACTCTAGCGGGGAGTGGACCGGGGAGCTGTTTTTT. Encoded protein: CASSYSSGEWTGELFF.

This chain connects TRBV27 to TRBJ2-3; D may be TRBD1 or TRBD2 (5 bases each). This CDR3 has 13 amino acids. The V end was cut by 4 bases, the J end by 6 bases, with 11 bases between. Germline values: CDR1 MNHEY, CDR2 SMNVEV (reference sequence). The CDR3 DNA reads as TGTGCCAGCAGTTGGGACGGTCCCGATACGCAGTATTTT. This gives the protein CASSWDGPDTQYF.

This CDR3 reads CASSQYRAGNQPQHF. The CDR3 nucleotides are TGCGCCAGCAGCCAGTACAGGGCGGGCAATCAGCCCCAGCATTTT. The chain combines TRBV4-3 with TRBJ1-5; maybe TRBD1 (6 bases). The CDR3 sequence is 15 residues long. Germline values: CDR1 LGHNA, CDR2 YSLEER. Trimming took off 3 bases at V and 2 bases at J, with 11 bases between the two ends.

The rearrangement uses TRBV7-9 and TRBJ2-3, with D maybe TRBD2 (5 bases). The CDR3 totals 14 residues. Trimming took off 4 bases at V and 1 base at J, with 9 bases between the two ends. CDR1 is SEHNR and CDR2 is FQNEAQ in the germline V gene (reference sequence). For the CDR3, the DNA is TGTGCCAGCAGCTCTATGGAGGGCACAGATACGCAGTATTTT. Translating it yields CASSSMEGTDTQYF.

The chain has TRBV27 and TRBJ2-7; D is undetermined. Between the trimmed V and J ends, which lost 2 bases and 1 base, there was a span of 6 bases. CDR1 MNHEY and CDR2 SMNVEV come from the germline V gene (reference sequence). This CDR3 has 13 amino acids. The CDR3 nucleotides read TGTGCCAGCAGTTTACAGGAATCCTACGAGCAGTACTTC. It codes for CASSLQESYEQYF.

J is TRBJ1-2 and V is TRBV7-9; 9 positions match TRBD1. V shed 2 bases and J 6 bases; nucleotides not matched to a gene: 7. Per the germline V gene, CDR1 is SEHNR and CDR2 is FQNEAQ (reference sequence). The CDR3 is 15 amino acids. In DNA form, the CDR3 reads TGTGCCAGCAGCTTATTTGGGACAGGGAGAGATGGCTACACCTTC. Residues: CASSLFGTGRDGYTF.

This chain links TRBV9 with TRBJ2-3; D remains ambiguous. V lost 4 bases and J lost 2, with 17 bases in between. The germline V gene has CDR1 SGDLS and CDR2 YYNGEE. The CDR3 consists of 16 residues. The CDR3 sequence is CASSPDPAFVTDTQYF. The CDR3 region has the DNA TGTGCCAGCAGCCCAGACCCTGCTTTCGTCACAGATACGCAGTATTTT.